A selection of T cell receptor beta chains follows, all from one sample in a study of shared clonotypes between healthy human individuals. Data came from immunoSEQ multiplex PCR; TCRdb stores just in-frame clones and leaves some out. The table lists around 1,100,000 clones, roughly 77% of them singletons. Sequencing used memory CD4+ T cells from PBMCs. The receptors come from a man aged 18 to 29 in good health. Some clones in this sample may be carry-over from other donors' samples. CDR3s include the opening cysteine and the closing phenylalanine or tryptophan. Each record gives: clone size, J gene, V gene, D gene, CDR3 length, CDR3 protein, CDR3 DNA. D genes are given only for firm matches. Clone sizes are given selectively: once, few, many, or a class where the clone is expanded.

size: many
J: TRBJ2-1
V: TRBV4-3
D: -
length: 17
CDR3: CASSQGGFDLSYNEQFF
DNA: TGCGCCAGCAGCCAAGGAGGATTCGATCTGTCCTACAATGAGCAGTTCTTC

size: -
J: TRBJ1-2
V: TRBV7-2
D: TRBD1
length: 16
CDR3: CASSSTPPGQGSGYTF
DNA: TGTGCCAGCAGCTCGACCCCCCCGGGACAGGGATCCGGCTACACCTTC

size: -
J: TRBJ2-3
V: TRBV9
D: TRBD1
length: 16
CDR3: CASSVAGRGSADTQYF
DNA: TGTGCCAGCAGCGTAGCCGGCAGGGGGAGTGCAGATACGCAGTATTTT

size: few
J: TRBJ1-1
V: TRBV13
D: TRBD1
length: 15
CDR3: CASRYRGRRDTEAFF
DNA: TGTGCCAGCAGGTACAGGGGGCGCCGGGACACTGAAGCTTTCTTT

size: -
J: TRBJ2-3
V: TRBV11-2
D: TRBD1
length: 16
CDR3: CASSPRETGVPDTQYF
DNA: TGTGCCAGCAGCCCACGGGAGACAGGGGTCCCAGATACGCAGTATTTT

size: -
J: TRBJ2-6
V: TRBV28
D: -
length: 15
CDR3: CASSPALSGANVLTF
DNA: TGTGCCAGCAGTCCGGCCCTGTCTGGGGCCAACGTCCTGACTTTC

size: -
J: TRBJ1-1
V: TRBV7-2
D: TRBD1
length: 15
CDR3: CASSSTGVGATEAFF
DNA: TGTGCCAGCAGCTCGACAGGGGTTGGAGCCACTGAAGCTTTCTTT

size: -
J: TRBJ2-5
V: TRBV5-1
D: TRBD2
length: 16
CDR3: CASTTGDSGGQETQYF
DNA: TGCGCCAGCACCACTGGAGATAGCGGGGGCCAAGAGACCCAGTACTTC

size: -
J: TRBJ1-4
V: TRBV4-1
D: -
length: 16
CDR3: CASSRAGGLLTEKLFF
DNA: TGCGCCAGCAGCCGCGCCGGGGGGCTGTTGACTGAAAAACTGTTTTTT

size: -
J: TRBJ2-5
V: TRBV6-5
D: -
length: 14
CDR3: CASKSSLGSETQYF
DNA: TGTGCCAGCAAAAGCAGCCTGGGGTCCGAGACCCAGTACTTC

size: -
J: TRBJ2-1
V: TRBV9
D: TRBD1
length: 17
CDR3: CASSVRQGSLGDNEQFF
DNA: TGTGCCAGCAGCGTCCGACAGGGTAGCTTGGGGGACAATGAGCAGTTCTTC

size: -
J: TRBJ2-5
V: TRBV27
D: TRBD2
length: 16
CDR3: CASRPLAGGSAETQYF
DNA: TGTGCCAGCAGGCCGCTAGCGGGAGGAAGTGCTGAGACCCAGTACTTC

size: -
J: TRBJ1-2
V: TRBV28
D: TRBD1
length: 14
CDR3: CASSVQGPNYGYTF
DNA: TGTGCCAGCAGTGTACAGGGGCCTAACTATGGCTACACCTTC

size: -
J: TRBJ2-7
V: TRBV4-2
D: TRBD2
length: 16
CDR3: CASSQETSGSPYEQYF
DNA: TGTGCCAGCAGCCAAGAGACTAGCGGGAGCCCCTACGAGCAGTACTTC

size: -
J: TRBJ2-7
V: TRBV9
D: TRBD1
length: 14
CDR3: CASSVGTGGLEQYF
DNA: TGTGCCAGCAGCGTTGGGACAGGGGGCCTCGAGCAGTACTTC

size: -
J: TRBJ1-6
V: TRBV7-8
D: -
length: 13
CDR3: CASSQASQRPLHF
DNA: TGTGCCAGCAGCCAAGCGTCCCAACGTCCCCTCCACTTT

size: -
J: TRBJ1-2
V: TRBV28
D: TRBD1
length: 14
CDR3: CASTTLGDSYGYTF
DNA: TGTGCCAGCACTACATTGGGGGACAGCTATGGCTACACCTTC

size: -
J: TRBJ2-7
V: TRBV4-3
D: TRBD1
length: 15
CDR3: CASSQVMTGSSEQYF
DNA: TGCGCCAGCAGCCAAGTGATGACAGGGTCTTCCGAGCAGTACTTC

size: -
J: TRBJ1-1
V: TRBV11-2
D: -
length: 15
CDR3: CATKSSRNLNTEAFF
DNA: TGTGCCACCAAGTCTAGCCGGAACTTGAACACTGAAGCTTTCTTT

size: -
J: TRBJ2-7
V: TRBV2
D: TRBD1
length: 14
CDR3: CASRLRDRAYEQYF
DNA: TGTGCCAGCAGACTCCGGGACAGGGCCTACGAGCAGTACTTC

size: -
J: TRBJ1-4
V: TRBV28
D: -
length: 14
CDR3: CASIFGRTPEKLFF
DNA: TGTGCCAGCATTTTTGGCCGGACACCCGAAAAACTGTTTTTT

size: -
J: TRBJ2-1
V: TRBV7-2
D: -
length: 16
CDR3: CASSSLPGLHSYEQFF
DNA: TGTGCCAGCAGCTCGCTGCCGGGACTCCACAGTTATGAGCAGTTCTTC

size: -
J: TRBJ2-5
V: TRBV7-7
D: -
length: 15
CDR3: CASSARDPAGETQYF
DNA: TGTGCCAGCAGCGCGCGGGACCCCGCAGGGGAGACCCAGTACTTC

size: -
J: TRBJ2-7
V: TRBV9
D: -
length: 15
CDR3: CASSVGLASVYEQYF
DNA: TGTGCCAGCAGCGTAGGGCTAGCGTCCGTCTACGAGCAGTACTTC

size: -
J: TRBJ2-1
V: TRBV11-3
D: TRBD2
length: 14
CDR3: CASSSGGSYNEQFF
DNA: TGTGCCAGCAGCTCGGGGGGGTCCTACAATGAGCAGTTCTTC

size: -
J: TRBJ1-1
V: TRBV7-3
D: TRBD1
length: 15
CDR3: CASSLRGTGNTEAFF
DNA: TGTGCCAGCAGCTTAAGGGGGACAGGGAACACTGAAGCTTTCTTT

size: once
J: TRBJ2-3
V: TRBV5-1
D: -
length: 15
CDR3: CASSLVGGATDTQYF
DNA: TGCGCCAGCAGCTTGGTTGGAGGGGCTACAGATACGCAGTATTTT

size: -
J: TRBJ2-3
V: TRBV2
D: -
length: 14
CDR3: CASSTDSNNQPQYF
DNA: TGTGCCAGCAGTACGGACAGCAACAATCAGCCCCAGTATTTT

size: -
J: TRBJ2-1
V: TRBV29-1
D: TRBD2
length: 14
CDR3: CSVERLAGVNEQFF
DNA: TGCAGCGTTGAGCGACTAGCGGGAGTAAATGAGCAGTTCTTC

size: -
J: TRBJ2-7
V: TRBV19
D: TRBD1
length: 13
CDR3: CASSIGQAGEQYF
DNA: TGTGCCAGTAGTATCGGACAGGCCGGGGAGCAGTACTTC

size: -
J: TRBJ2-7
V: TRBV5-1
D: -
length: 16
CDR3: CASSPAPADSSYEQYF
DNA: TGCGCCAGCAGCCCAGCCCCCGCAGACAGCTCCTACGAGCAGTACTTC

size: many
J: TRBJ2-7
V: TRBV11-2
D: -
length: 14
CDR3: CASSRGIGGYEQYF
DNA: TGTGCCAGCAGCCGCGGGATAGGGGGCTACGAGCAGTACTTC

size: -
J: TRBJ1-2
V: TRBV2
D: -
length: 13
CDR3: CASSAGPSYGYTF
DNA: TGTGCCAGCAGTGCGGGACCGAGCTATGGCTACACCTTC

size: -
J: TRBJ2-7
V: TRBV30
D: -
length: 16
CDR3: CAWSQKTGSYFYEQYF
DNA: TGTGCCTGGAGTCAAAAAACAGGGTCGTATTTCTACGAGCAGTACTTC

size: -
J: TRBJ2-5
V: TRBV29-1
D: TRBD2
length: 14
CDR3: CSVTIGGSTETQYF
DNA: TGCAGCGTCACGATCGGGGGGAGTACGGAGACCCAGTACTTC

size: once
J: TRBJ2-7
V: TRBV5-1
D: -
length: 17
CDR3: CASSSGPTKPPSYEQYF
DNA: TGCGCCAGCAGCTCTGGACCCACTAAGCCCCCTTCCTACGAGCAGTACTTC

size: few
J: TRBJ2-7
V: TRBV18
D: TRBD1
length: 13
CDR3: CASSPQGVAEQYF
DNA: TGTGCCAGCTCGCCTCAGGGGGTGGCCGAGCAGTACTTC

size: -
J: TRBJ2-7
V: TRBV4-2
D: -
length: 15
CDR3: CASSQPSGRSGEQYF
DNA: TGTGCCAGCAGCCAACCTTCAGGGAGGTCGGGGGAGCAGTACTTC

size: -
J: TRBJ2-3
V: TRBV5-1
D: TRBD2
length: 16
CDR3: CASSWTSGGSTDTQYF
DNA: TGCGCCAGCAGCTGGACTAGCGGGGGTAGCACAGATACGCAGTATTTT

size: -
J: TRBJ2-5
V: TRBV10-3
D: -
length: 12
CDR3: CAISDTLGAQYF
DNA: TGTGCCATCAGTGATACCTTGGGGGCCCAGTACTTC

size: few
J: TRBJ1-3
V: TRBV19
D: -
length: 16
CDR3: CASSWPTGISGNTIYF
DNA: TGTGCCAGTAGTTGGCCAACAGGCATCTCTGGAAACACCATATATTTT

size: -
J: TRBJ2-3
V: TRBV6-5
D: -
length: 15
CDR3: CASSTRWGSGDTQYF
DNA: TGTGCCAGCAGTACCCGTTGGGGGAGCGGTGATACGCAGTATTTT

size: -
J: TRBJ1-5
V: TRBV7-8
D: TRBD1
length: 16
CDR3: CASSQGTGRSNQPQHF
DNA: TGTGCCAGCAGCCAAGGGACAGGGCGAAGCAATCAGCCCCAGCATTTT

size: few
J: TRBJ1-5
V: TRBV2
D: -
length: 15
CDR3: CASSEAGSSNQPQHF
DNA: TGTGCCAGCAGTGAGGCAGGAAGCAGCAATCAGCCCCAGCATTTT

size: -
J: TRBJ2-7
V: TRBV25-1
D: -
length: 14
CDR3: CASSEAGGYYEQYF
DNA: TGTGCCAGCAGTGAAGCCGGCGGATACTACGAGCAGTACTTC

size: -
J: TRBJ2-7
V: TRBV7-9
D: TRBD2
length: 16
CDR3: CASSVATSGVPYEQYF
DNA: TGTGCCAGCAGCGTTGCGACTAGCGGGGTTCCCTACGAGCAGTACTTC

size: -
J: TRBJ2-3
V: TRBV5-4
D: TRBD2
length: 16
CDR3: CASSPPGLGRSDTQYF
DNA: TGTGCCAGCAGCCCTCCGGGACTAGGGAGGTCAGATACGCAGTATTTT

size: -
J: TRBJ2-2
V: TRBV5-4
D: -
length: 14
CDR3: CASSLERDSGELFF
DNA: TGTGCCAGCAGCTTGGAAAGGGATTCCGGGGAGCTGTTTTTT

size: -
J: TRBJ2-2
V: TRBV9
D: -
length: 12
CDR3: CASSRITGELFF
DNA: TGTGCCAGCAGCCGCATCACCGGGGAGCTGTTTTTT

size: once
J: TRBJ2-2
V: TRBV28
D: -
length: 15
CDR3: CASRHRSGGPGELFF
DNA: TGTGCCAGCAGACACCGGTCCGGGGGTCCGGGGGAGCTGTTTTTT

size: -
J: TRBJ2-7
V: TRBV28
D: -
length: 14
CDR3: CASSRPPLDYEQYF
DNA: TGTGCCAGCAGCCGCCCCCCGCTTGATTACGAGCAGTACTTC

size: many
J: TRBJ2-7
V: TRBV9
D: -
length: 13
CDR3: CASSPGTQYEQYF
DNA: TGTGCCAGCAGCCCAGGAACCCAGTACGAGCAGTACTTC

size: -
J: TRBJ2-7
V: TRBV5-4
D: TRBD1
length: 14
CDR3: CASSLSGTAYEQYF
DNA: TGTGCCAGCAGCTTGAGTGGGACAGCCTACGAGCAGTACTTC